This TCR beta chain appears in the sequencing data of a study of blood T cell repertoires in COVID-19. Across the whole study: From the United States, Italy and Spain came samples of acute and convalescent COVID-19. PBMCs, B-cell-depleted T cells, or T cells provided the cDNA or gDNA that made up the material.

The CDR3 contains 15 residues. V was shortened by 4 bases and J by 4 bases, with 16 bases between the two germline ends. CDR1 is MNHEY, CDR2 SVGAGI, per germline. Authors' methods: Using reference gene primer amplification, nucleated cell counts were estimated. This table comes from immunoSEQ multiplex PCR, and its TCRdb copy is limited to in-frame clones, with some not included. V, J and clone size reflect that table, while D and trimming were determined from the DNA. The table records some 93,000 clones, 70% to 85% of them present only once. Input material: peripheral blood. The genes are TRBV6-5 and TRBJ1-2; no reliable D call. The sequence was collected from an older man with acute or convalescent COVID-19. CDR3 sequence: CASSSRTTQIYGYTF. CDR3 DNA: TGTGCCAGCAGTTCACGCACCACACAAATCTATGGCTACACCTTC.